Given below is one TCR beta chain in context. Antigen unknown. These data belong to a study of T cell repertoires in cytomegalovirus infection. As for the study in general: The study used recently identified HLA-C-restricted and well-studied HLA-B-restricted CMV epitopes. Based on public TCR beta signatures, there were indications of CMV infection and of a matching HLA type. Study conclusions and caveats: Carriage of CMV together with the relevant HLA was identifiable through cumulative public TCR beta family frequency.

TCRdb independently ran MiXCR on the reads; one entry per CDR3 protein. The table has about 180,000 distinct CDR3 sequences, roughly 22% seen once. Trimming removed 6 bases at V and 2 bases at J, with 15 bases between. Per the germline V gene, CDR1 is MNHEY and CDR2 is SVGEGT. This CDR3 region has 15 residues. The sample consisted of CD8+ T cells from cultured PBMCs, taken from culture after CMV antigen stimulation. This chain uses TRBV6-2 or TRBV6-3 with TRBJ2-3; TRBD2 might be the D (6 bases). The receptor's source is a human donor in good health (CMV status not recorded). Some clones in this sample may be carry-over from other donors' samples. The CDR3 coding sequence is TGTGCCAGCAGCCCCACCTGGGACTCCACAGATACGCAGTATTTT. Its translation: CASSPTWDSTDTQYF.